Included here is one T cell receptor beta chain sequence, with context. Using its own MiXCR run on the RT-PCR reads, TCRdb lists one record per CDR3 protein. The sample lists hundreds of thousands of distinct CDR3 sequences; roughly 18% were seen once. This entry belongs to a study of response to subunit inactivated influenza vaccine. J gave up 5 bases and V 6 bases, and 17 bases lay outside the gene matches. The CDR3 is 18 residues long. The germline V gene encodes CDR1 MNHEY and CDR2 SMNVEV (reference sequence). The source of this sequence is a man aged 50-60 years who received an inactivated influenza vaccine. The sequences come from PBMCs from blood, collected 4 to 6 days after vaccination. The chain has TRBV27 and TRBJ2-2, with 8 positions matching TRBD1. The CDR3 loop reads CASRVGLGQGKVTGELFF. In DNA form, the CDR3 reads TGTGCCAGCAGAGTCGGCCTCGGACAGGGAAAAGTAACCGGGGAGCTGTTTTTT.